This T cell receptor (beta chain) was sequenced in a study of T cells in Graves' hyperthyroidism and ophthalmopathy. General study results and limits: Ophthalmopathy was distinguished from stable hyperthyroidism by 13 V-J signatures. The blood repertoire included most of the expanded thyroid clonotypes above 0.001.

This clonotype was counted at least ten times. As yet, its antigen is unknown. This CDR3 is built from 18 residues. Trimming removed 0 bases at V and 2 bases at J, with 20 bases between. The V gene's germline CDR1 is SGHRS and CDR2 YFSETQ. TCR beta CDR3 sequences were amplified from RNA transcripts. RT-PCR in the first round (using the HTBI primer set) targeted the TCR CDR3. TCRdb called the multiplex PCR reads again in MiXCR, with one record for every CDR3 protein. Among more than 300,000 distinct CDR3 sequences listed, under 20% were seen once. Diagnoses were made from clinical symptoms, serum measures (thyroxine and TRAb), thyroid ultrasound and orbital computed tomography.

The TCR comes from a man between 18 and 35 years old with Graves' ophthalmopathy. The chain carries TRBV5-1 and TRBJ1-2, with D hard to call. Sequenced material: blood. CDR3 sequence reads: CASSLGSDTRALNYGYTF. For the CDR3, the DNA is TGCGCCAGCAGCTTGGGGTCAGACACCAGAGCCCTGAACTATGGCTACACCTTC. Combining the CDR3 with reference TRBV5-1 and TRBJ1-2 gives the whole variable domain KAGVTQTPRYLIKTRGQQVTLSCSPISGHRSVSWYQQTPGQGLQFLFEYFSETQRNKGNFPGRFSGRQFSNSRSEMNVSTLELGDSALYLCASSLGSDTRALNYGYTFGSGTRLTVV.